These 9 T cell receptor beta chains share one sample of origin, sequenced in a study of persistence of HIV-infected CD4 T cells. Anti-CD3/anti-CD28 beads served as a nonspecific positive control stimulus. Sorting of responding CD4+ T cells relied on upregulated CD40 ligand together with CD69. These receptors have no known antigen. Sequencing used immunoSEQ version 4 in survey mode. Using immunoSEQ multiplex PCR, the repertoire was profiled, and TCRdb retains in-frame clones only, with some absent. This table has approximately 44,000 clones, about 89% appearing once. The material was CD4+ T cells sorted from PBMCs after roughly 18-hour stimulation, obtained from a patient who received antiretroviral therapy. The receptors shown here come from an adult man with HIV who was CMV-seropositive.

Turning to this clone: An end of the junction differs from the germline gene, which may be a read error. The chain links TRBV6-1 to TRBJ2-7; the D gene is possibly TRBD2 (6 bases). The CDR3 has 13 amino acids. Germline assignment: CDR1 MNHNS and CDR2 SASEGT. In DNA, the CDR3 is TGTGCCAGCAGTGAAGCCCCAGAGTCCCGGGGGTTCTTC. Translation: CASSEAPESRGFF.

V usage is TRBV2 and J usage is TRBJ1-1, with 11 bases aligning to TRBD1. J was trimmed by 8 bases and V by 6 bases; bases with no gene match: 8. Germline CDR1 reads SNHLY; CDR2 reads FYNNEI. The CDR3 has 14 residues. The chain's CDR3 is CASSGVGQGAEAFF. DNA for the CDR3: TGTGCCAGCAGCGGCGTTGGACAGGGGGCGGAAGCTTTCTTT.

J is TRBJ2-7 and V is TRBV6-5; tentative D call: TRBD1 (5 bases). The CDR3 spans 13 residues. Germline V gene data show CDR1 as MNHEY and CDR2 as SVGAGI. V shed 6 bases and J shed 3 bases, with 12 bases lying between them. As DNA, the CDR3 is TGTGCCAGCAGGGACACCCTGATCTACGAGCAGTACTTC. Amino acids: CASRDTLIYEQYF.

The chain couples TRBV3-1 (or the pseudogene TRBV3-2) to TRBJ1-3; D is unresolved. Trimming took off 4 bases at V and 0 bases at J, with 7 bases between the two ends. CDR1 and CDR2 from the germline V gene are LGHDT and YNNKEL (reference sequence). The CDR3 contains 14 residues. The chain's CDR3 is CASSPLDSGNTIYF. The CDR3 DNA is TGTGCCAGCAGCCCCTTGGACTCTGGAAACACCATATATTTT.

This rearrangement joins TRBV15 to TRBJ2-3; D unclear. Germline CDR1 and CDR2: LNHNV and YYDKDF (reference sequence). This CDR3 is 13 amino acids long. Trimming left V 0 bases short and J 8 bases short, with 9 bases between. CDR3 loop: CATSRDGTGTQYF. CDR3 DNA sequence: TGTGCCACCAGCAGAGACGGAACCGGTACGCAGTATTTT.

This sequence joins TRBV4-1 and TRBJ2-7; D unresolved. V was pared by 4 bases and J by 4 bases, with 14 bases between. Per germline, CDR1 MGHRA and CDR2 YSYEKL. This CDR3 has 14 amino acids. The DNA for the CDR3 is TGCGCCAGCAGCCGGGAAGATGTATTATACGAGCAGTACTTC. Translating it yields CASSREDVLYEQYF.

This clone was picked up one time. V is TRBV28 and J is TRBJ2-3; D possibly corresponds to TRBD1 (5 bases). The V end was cut by 9 bases, the J end by 6 bases, with 10 bases between. The CDR3 runs 11 residues. In germline, CDR1 is MDHEN, CDR2 SYDVKM. The DNA of the CDR3 is TGTGCCAGTAACCACAGGGATACGCAGTATTTT. Translation gives CASNHRDTQYF.

Relative to its sample, this clone is medium-sized. The chain is built from TRBV3-1 (or the pseudogene TRBV3-2) and TRBJ1-2, with D possibly TRBD1 on 6 matching bases. With 4 bases removed from V and 3 bases from J, the gap between germline ends came to 9 bases. The CDR3 is 13 residues long. The germline V gene encodes CDR1 LGHDT and CDR2 YNNKEL (reference sequence). The CDR3 DNA is TGTGCCAGCAGCCGGGACAAGTACTATGGCTACACCTTC. This translates into CASSRDKYYGYTF.

V gene TRBV2 combines with J gene TRBJ1-1; 7 bases match TRBD1. The ends lost 4 bases at V and 6 bases at J; junction bases unmatched: 2. Germline-derived CDR1 and CDR2 are SNHLY and FYNNEI. The CDR3 sequence is 12 residues long. The CDR3 reads CASSVRGSEAFF. The CDR3 DNA follows: TGTGCCAGCAGTGTCAGGGGGTCTGAAGCTTTCTTT.